These 22 T cell receptor beta chains came from one sample sequenced in a study of blood T cell repertoires in COVID-19. This table comes from immunoSEQ multiplex PCR, and its TCRdb copy is limited to in-frame clones, with some not included. Of tens of thousands of clones detected, roughly 83% appear once; the ten largest clones hold around 23%. Material for sequencing was peripheral blood. These receptors came from a woman of 80 years or more with acute or convalescent COVID-19.

This clone was observed a single time. V and J are TRBV6-5 and TRBJ1-1; 8 positions match TRBD1. The length of the CDR3 is 15 residues. From germline, CDR1 is MNHEY and CDR2 SVGAGI. V trimming: 5 bases; J trimming: 4 bases; junction bases outside the gene matches: 9. The CDR3 nucleotides read TGTGCCAGCAGTCCCAGGGGGCGAGGCGGCACTGAAGCTTTCTTT. Its translation is CASSPRGRGGTEAFF.

The chain carries TRBV2 and TRBJ1-5; weak D call: TRBD1 (6 bases). Germline lookup yields CDR1 SNHLY and CDR2 FYNNEI. Trimming cost V 2 bases and J 0 bases, with 8 bases left between them. This CDR3 spans 15 amino acids. In nucleotides, the CDR3 is TGTGCCAGCAGTGAACAGGGGAATAGCAATCAGCCCCAGCATTTT. Translation gives CASSEQGNSNQPQHF.

CDR3 region: CASSAGIGQANTEAFF. CDR3 in DNA: TGTGCCAGCAGCGCGGGAATCGGACAGGCGAACACTGAAGCTTTCTTT. The chain employs TRBV9 and TRBJ1-1, with 7 bases identical to TRBD1. With V trimmed by 3 bases and J by 1 base, 9 bases remained unmatched. Looked up from germline, CDR1 is SGDLS and CDR2 is YYNGEE. The CDR3 spans 16 residues. Together with reference TRBV9 and TRBJ1-1, the CDR3 gives the full variable domain: DSGVTQTPKHLITATGQRVTLRCSPRSGDLSVYWYQQSLDQGLQFLIQYYNGEERAKGNILERFSAQQFPDLHSELNLSSLELGDSALYFCASSAGIGQANTEAFFGQGTRLTVV.

The genes are TRBV14 and TRBJ2-3; 8 bases line up with TRBD2. Trimming cost V 4 bases and J 4 bases; bases outside gene matches: 16. The germline V gene encodes CDR1 SGHDN and CDR2 FVKESK. The length of the CDR3 is 18 residues. CDR3 sequence reads: CASSRGGLGRGWADTQYF. The CDR3 nucleotides are TGTGCCAGCAGCCGCGGGGGACTAGGTAGGGGTTGGGCAGATACGCAGTATTTT.

J is TRBJ2-1 and V is TRBV24-1, with a possible D match to TRBD1 (5 bases). This CDR3 is built from 12 residues. V was cut by 5 bases and J by 8 bases, with 9 bases left in between. Germline V CDR1 and CDR2: KGHDR, SFDVKD. This CDR3 reads CATSGQSDEQFF. The CDR3 DNA follows: TGTGCCACCAGTGGACAGTCGGATGAGCAGTTCTTC.

The rearrangement uses TRBV9 and TRBJ2-6; 8 positions match TRBD1. CDR3 length: 17 residues. Germline assignment: CDR1 SGDLS and CDR2 YYNGEE. The V gene end was trimmed by 3 bases and the J gene end by 2 bases; junction bases not matched to a gene: 7. The CDR3 region has the DNA TGTGCCAGCAGCGCCGGACAGGGAAGACCTGGGGCCAACGTCCTGACTTTC. As protein: CASSAGQGRPGANVLTF.

The chain couples TRBV5-1 to TRBJ1-2, with a possible D match to TRBD1 (5 bases). This CDR3 region has 13 residues. Germline V CDR1 and CDR2: SGHRS, YFSETQ. V dropped 8 bases and J dropped 3 bases, with 14 bases sitting between them. The CDR3 region has the DNA TGCGCCAGTGGGGACGGAGGGGACTATGGCTACACCTTC. This translates into CASGDGGDYGYTF.

By proportion, this clone is medium-sized (0.01 to 0.1%). This specimen includes other DNA sequences encoding the same CDR3. The V gene is TRBV7-9, the J gene TRBJ2-1, with D hard to call. Germline V lookup: CDR1 SEHNR, CDR2 FQNEAQ (reference sequence). The CDR3 extends over 12 amino acids. The germline V and J ends were trimmed by 5 bases and 6 bases, with 8 bases remaining between them. The CDR3 is CASSPLSNEQFF. DNA for the CDR3: TGTGCCAGCAGCCCACTGTCCAATGAGCAGTTCTTC.

The V gene is TRBV2, the J gene TRBJ2-7; TRBD1 might be the D (5 bases). Germline loops: CDR1 SNHLY, CDR2 FYNNEI. This CDR3 contains 14 residues. V gave up 1 base and J gave up 0 bases, with 7 bases separating them. CDR3 loop: CASSEDRYSYEQYF. The DNA for the CDR3 is TGTGCCAGCAGTGAAGACAGGTACTCCTACGAGCAGTACTTC.

The chain employs TRBV19 and TRBJ1-4, with unresolved D. Germline CDR1 reads LNHDA; CDR2 reads SQIVND (reference sequence). Trimming shortened V by 5 bases and J by 4 bases, and 11 bases separated the two germline ends. The CDR3 consists of 14 residues. CDR3 in DNA: TGTGCCAGTAGTCGGAGGCAGAATAATGAAAAACTGTTTTTT. Translation: CASSRRQNNEKLFF.

The V gene is TRBV19, the J gene TRBJ2-5; D unclear. The CDR3 is 13 amino acids. CDR1 and CDR2 from the germline V gene are LNHDA and SQIVND (reference sequence). V gave up 4 bases and J gave up 4 bases, with 10 bases separating them. The CDR3 is CASSTSSPETQYF. The CDR3 DNA sequence: TGTGCCAGTAGTACTAGTTCGCCAGAGACCCAGTACTTC.

The genes are TRBV27 and TRBJ2-1; perhaps TRBD1 as D (6 bases). Per germline, CDR1 MNHEY and CDR2 SMNVEV (reference sequence). The CDR3 spans 14 residues. V lost 3 bases and J lost 5, with 11 bases in between. The CDR3 DNA is TGTGCCAGCAGTTTCTGGCAGGGGAACAATGAGCAGTTCTTC. It codes for CASSFWQGNNEQFF.

This chain joins TRBV10-1 and TRBJ2-5; 7 nucleotides align to TRBD2. With 1 base clipped from V and 4 bases from J, the junction kept 0 bases outside the gene matches. From germline, CDR1 is WNHNN and CDR2 SYGVQD (reference sequence). This CDR3 is 13 amino acids long. CDR3 DNA: TGCGCCAGCAGTGAGTGGGAGGGAGAGACCCAGTACTTC. Translated, it gives CASSEWEGETQYF.

The CDR3 DNA sequence: TGTGCCAGCAGTGAAGACAGGTCCTCCTACGAGCAGTACTTC. This translates into CASSEDRSSYEQYF. The gene calls are TRBV6-1 and TRBJ2-7; a weak D match, TRBD1 (5 bases). The length of the CDR3 is 14 residues. The V gene's germline CDR1 is MNHNS and CDR2 SASEGT. V shed 1 base and J shed 0 bases, with 7 bases lying between them.

The CDR3 sequence: CASIPAGGHTGELFF. The CDR3 DNA reads as TGTGCCAGCATACCAGCGGGTGGACACACCGGGGAGCTGTTTTTT. The V and J genes are TRBV6-5 and TRBJ2-2; a weak D match, TRBD2 (6 bases). Germline CDR1 is MNHEY and CDR2 is SVGAGI. The CDR3 has 15 amino acids. V was trimmed by 7 bases and J by 3 bases, leaving 15 bases between them.

This chain links TRBV19 with TRBJ2-7; 7 nucleotides agree with TRBD1. V shed 6 bases, J shed 5 bases, and the junction held 7 bases outside the gene matches. CDR3 length equals 13 residues. Germline V gene lookup returns CDR1 LNHDA and CDR2 SQIVND (reference sequence). The CDR3 sequence: CASRQDRDNEQYF. The CDR3 DNA sequence: TGTGCCAGTAGGCAAGACAGGGACAACGAGCAGTACTTC.

The chain recombines TRBV19 with TRBJ2-5, with D possibly being TRBD2 (5 bases). The germline gives CDR1 LNHDA, CDR2 SQIVND (reference sequence). V was trimmed by 7 bases and J by 2 bases, leaving 14 bases between them. CDR3 size: 14 residues. CDR3 DNA sequence: TGTGCCAGTAAACCCACTAGTACGCAAGAGACCCAGTACTTC. Its translation: CASKPTSTQETQYF.

The chain couples TRBV7-9 to TRBJ1-1; D perhaps matches TRBD1 (6 bases). CDR3 size: 15 residues. Looked up from germline, CDR1 is SEHNR and CDR2 is FQNEAQ (reference sequence). The ends were cut back, 3 bases at V and 4 bases at J, with 15 bases in the middle. The CDR3 here is CASSLGGPVSTEAFF. CDR3 coding DNA: TGTGCCAGCAGCTTGGGGGGGCCTGTGTCCACTGAAGCTTTCTTT.

This chain uses TRBV27 with TRBJ2-1; TRBD2 matches 10 bases. There are 15 residues in the CDR3. V lost 5 bases to trimming and J lost 5 bases; unmatched junction nucleotides: 6. The germline V gene encodes CDR1 MNHEY and CDR2 SMNVEV (reference sequence). The CDR3 sequence is CASSPRLAGNNEQFF. CDR3 nucleotide sequence: TGTGCCAGCAGTCCGAGACTAGCGGGTAACAATGAGCAGTTCTTC.

This chain connects TRBV5-6 to TRBJ1-1; 7 bases line up with TRBD1. This CDR3 is built from 15 residues. Germline CDR1 reads SGHDT; CDR2 reads YYEEEE. V lost 5 bases, J lost 2 bases, and 9 bases stayed unmatched. The CDR3 DNA is TGTGCCAGCAGTCTTGTGCAGGGGGTCAACACTGAAGCTTTCTTT. Translation: CASSLVQGVNTEAFF.

V gene TRBV6-2 or TRBV6-3 combines with J gene TRBJ2-3, with 7 bases matching TRBD2. The CDR3 spans 15 residues. In germline, CDR1 is MNHEY, CDR2 SVGEGT. V was pared by 5 bases and J by 10 bases, with 15 bases of the junction left unmatched. The CDR3 sequence: CASSNLGGRADPQYF. CDR3 nucleotides: TGTGCCAGCAGTAATCTTGGAGGGAGGGCCGATCCGCAGTATTTT.

The rearrangement joins TRBV2 to TRBJ2-3, with D uncertain. This CDR3 has 12 residues. Germline-derived CDR1 and CDR2 are SNHLY and FYNNEI. V gave up 6 bases and J gave up 2 bases, with 6 bases separating them. As DNA, the CDR3 is TGTGCCAGCAGGGCCTTCACAGATACGCAGTATTTT. Its translation is CASRAFTDTQYF.